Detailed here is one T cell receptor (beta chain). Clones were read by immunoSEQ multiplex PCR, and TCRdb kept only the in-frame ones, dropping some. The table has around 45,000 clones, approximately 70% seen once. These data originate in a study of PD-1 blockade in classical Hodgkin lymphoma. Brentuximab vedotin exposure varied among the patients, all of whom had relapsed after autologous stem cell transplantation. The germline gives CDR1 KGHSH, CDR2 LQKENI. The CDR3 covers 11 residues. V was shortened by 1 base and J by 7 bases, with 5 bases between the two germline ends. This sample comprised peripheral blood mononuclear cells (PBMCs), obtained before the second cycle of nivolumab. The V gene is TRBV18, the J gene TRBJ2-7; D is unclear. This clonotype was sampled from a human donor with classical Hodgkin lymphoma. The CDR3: CASSPLMEQYF. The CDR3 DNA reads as TGTGCCAGCTCACCACTAATGGAGCAGTACTTC.